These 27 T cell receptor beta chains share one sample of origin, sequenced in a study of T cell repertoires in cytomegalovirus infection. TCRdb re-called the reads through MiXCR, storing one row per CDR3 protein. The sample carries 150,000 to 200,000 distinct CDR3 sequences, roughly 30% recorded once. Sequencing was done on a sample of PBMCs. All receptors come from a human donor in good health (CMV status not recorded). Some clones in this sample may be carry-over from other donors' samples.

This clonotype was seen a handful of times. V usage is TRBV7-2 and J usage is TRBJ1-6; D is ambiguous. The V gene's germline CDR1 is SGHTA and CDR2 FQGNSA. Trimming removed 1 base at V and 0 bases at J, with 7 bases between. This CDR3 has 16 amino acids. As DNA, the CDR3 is TGTGCCAGCAGCTTAGGGAGGCGCTCCTATAATTCACCCCTCCACTTT. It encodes CASSLGRRSYNSPLHF.

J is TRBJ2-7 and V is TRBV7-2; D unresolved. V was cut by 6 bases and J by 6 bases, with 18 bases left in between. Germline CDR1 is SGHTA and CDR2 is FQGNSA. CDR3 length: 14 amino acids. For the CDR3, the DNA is TGTGCCAGCAGTTTTACTTCTCCAGAGAGCGAGCAGTACTTC. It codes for CASSFTSPESEQYF. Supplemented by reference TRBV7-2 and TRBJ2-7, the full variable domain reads GAGVSQSPSNKVTEKGKDVELRCDPISGHTALYWYRQSLGQGLEFLIYFQGNSAPDKSGLPSDRFSAERTGGSVSTLTIQRTQQEDSAVYLCASSFTSPESEQYFGPGTRLTVT.

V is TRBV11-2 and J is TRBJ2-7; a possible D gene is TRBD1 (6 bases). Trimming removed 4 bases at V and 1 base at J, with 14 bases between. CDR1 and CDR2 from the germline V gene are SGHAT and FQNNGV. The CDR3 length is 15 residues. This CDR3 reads CASSSYRELSYEQYF. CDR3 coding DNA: TGTGCCAGCAGCTCTTACAGGGAATTGTCCTACGAGCAGTACTTC.

Written as DNA, the CDR3 is TGTGCCAGCAGCCCCGGATTCCGTGAAGACACTGAAGCTTTCTTT. Translated, it gives CASSPGFREDTEAFF. This chain uses TRBV7-8 with TRBJ1-1; D uncertain. V lost 5 bases and J lost 3, with 16 bases in between. The germline V gene has CDR1 SGHVS and CDR2 FQNEAQ. The CDR3 has 15 amino acids.

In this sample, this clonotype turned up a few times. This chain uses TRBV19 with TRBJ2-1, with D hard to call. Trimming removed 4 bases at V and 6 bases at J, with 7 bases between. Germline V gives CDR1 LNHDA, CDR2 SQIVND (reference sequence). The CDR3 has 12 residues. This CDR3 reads CASSTTTNEQFF. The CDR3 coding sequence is TGTGCCAGTAGTACAACCACCAATGAGCAGTTCTTC.

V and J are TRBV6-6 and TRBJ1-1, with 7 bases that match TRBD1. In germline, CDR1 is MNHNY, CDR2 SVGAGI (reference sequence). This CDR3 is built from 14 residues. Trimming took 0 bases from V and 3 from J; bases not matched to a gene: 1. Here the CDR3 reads CASSYSQGDTEAFF. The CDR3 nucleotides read TGTGCCAGCAGTTACTCTCAGGGGGACACTGAAGCTTTCTTT.

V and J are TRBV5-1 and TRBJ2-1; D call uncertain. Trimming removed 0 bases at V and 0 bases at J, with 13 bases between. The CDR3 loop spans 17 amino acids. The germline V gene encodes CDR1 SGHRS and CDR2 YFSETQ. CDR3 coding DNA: TGCGCCAGCAGCTTGGCTGTGGAGTGGAGCTCCTACAATGAGCAGTTCTTC. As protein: CASSLAVEWSSYNEQFF.

The DNA of the CDR3 is TGTGCCAGCAGCGACCGGGACAGGGGGCCCTACGAGCAGTACTTC. Its protein product is CASSDRDRGPYEQYF. This rearrangement joins TRBV7-2 to TRBJ2-7, with 12 positions matching TRBD1. This CDR3 is 15 amino acids long. Germline V gene lookup returns CDR1 SGHTA and CDR2 FQGNSA. The ends lost 5 bases at V and 2 bases at J; junction bases unmatched: 4.

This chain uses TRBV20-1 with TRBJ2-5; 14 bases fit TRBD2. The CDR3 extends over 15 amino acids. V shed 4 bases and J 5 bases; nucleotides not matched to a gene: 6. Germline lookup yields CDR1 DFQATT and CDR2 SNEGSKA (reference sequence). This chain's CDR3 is CSAIWTSGGMETQYF. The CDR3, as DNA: TGCAGTGCTATATGGACTAGCGGGGGGATGGAGACCCAGTACTTC.

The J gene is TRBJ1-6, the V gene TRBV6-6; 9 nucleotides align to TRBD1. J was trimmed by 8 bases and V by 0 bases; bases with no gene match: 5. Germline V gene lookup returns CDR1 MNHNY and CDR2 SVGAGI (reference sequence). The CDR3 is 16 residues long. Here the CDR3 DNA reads TGTGCCAGCAGTTACTCGCCGGGACAGGGTCATTCACCCCTCCACTTT. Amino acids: CASSYSPGQGHSPLHF.

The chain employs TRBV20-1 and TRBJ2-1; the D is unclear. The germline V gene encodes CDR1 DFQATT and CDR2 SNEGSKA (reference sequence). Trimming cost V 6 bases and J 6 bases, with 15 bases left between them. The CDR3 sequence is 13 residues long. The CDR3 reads CSAEARDSNEQFF. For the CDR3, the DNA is TGCAGTGCGGAAGCGCGAGATAGCAATGAGCAGTTCTTC.

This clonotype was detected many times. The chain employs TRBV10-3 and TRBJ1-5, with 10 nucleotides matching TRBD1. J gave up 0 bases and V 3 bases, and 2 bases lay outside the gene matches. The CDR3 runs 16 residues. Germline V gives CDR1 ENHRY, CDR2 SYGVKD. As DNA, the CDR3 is TGTGCCATCAGTGAAGGGGACAGGGGTAGCAATCAGCCCCAGCATTTT. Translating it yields CAISEGDRGSNQPQHF.

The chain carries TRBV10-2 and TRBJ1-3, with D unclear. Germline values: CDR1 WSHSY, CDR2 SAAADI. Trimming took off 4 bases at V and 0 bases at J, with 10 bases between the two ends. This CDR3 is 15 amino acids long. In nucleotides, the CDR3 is TGCGCCAGCAGTGTGAAGGGCATCTCTGGAAACACCATATATTTT. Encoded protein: CASSVKGISGNTIYF.

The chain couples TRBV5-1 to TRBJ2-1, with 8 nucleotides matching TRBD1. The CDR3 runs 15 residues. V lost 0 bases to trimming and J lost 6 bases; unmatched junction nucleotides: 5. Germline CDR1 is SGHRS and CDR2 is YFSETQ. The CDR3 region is CASSLGWDRFNEQFF. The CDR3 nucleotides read TGCGCCAGCAGCTTGGGTTGGGACAGGTTCAATGAGCAGTTCTTC.

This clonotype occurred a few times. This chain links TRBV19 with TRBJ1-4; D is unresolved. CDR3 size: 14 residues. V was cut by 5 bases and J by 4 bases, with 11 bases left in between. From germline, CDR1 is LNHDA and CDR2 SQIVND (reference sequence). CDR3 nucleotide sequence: TGTGCCAGTAGTTCCCGGACCGTTAATGAAAAACTGTTTTTT. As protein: CASSSRTVNEKLFF.

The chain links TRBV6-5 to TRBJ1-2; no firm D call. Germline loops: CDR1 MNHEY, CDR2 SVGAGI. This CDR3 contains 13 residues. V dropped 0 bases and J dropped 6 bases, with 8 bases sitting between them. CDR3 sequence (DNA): TGTGCCAGCAGTTACTCGATCTGGGATGGCTACACCTTC. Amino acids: CASSYSIWDGYTF.

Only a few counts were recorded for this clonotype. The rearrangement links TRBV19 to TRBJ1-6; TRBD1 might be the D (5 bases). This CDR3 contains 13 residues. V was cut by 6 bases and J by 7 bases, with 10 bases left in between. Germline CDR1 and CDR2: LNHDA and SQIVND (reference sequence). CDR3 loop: CASSGTVNSPLHF. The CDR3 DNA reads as TGTGCCAGTAGCGGGACGGTAAATTCACCCCTCCACTTT.

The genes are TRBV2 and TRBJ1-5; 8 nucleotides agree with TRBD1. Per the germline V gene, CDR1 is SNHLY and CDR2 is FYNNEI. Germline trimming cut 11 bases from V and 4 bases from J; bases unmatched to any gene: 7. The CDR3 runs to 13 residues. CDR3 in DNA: TGTGCCTCGCGGACAGGGAATAATCAGCCCCAGCATTTT. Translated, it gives CASRTGNNQPQHF.

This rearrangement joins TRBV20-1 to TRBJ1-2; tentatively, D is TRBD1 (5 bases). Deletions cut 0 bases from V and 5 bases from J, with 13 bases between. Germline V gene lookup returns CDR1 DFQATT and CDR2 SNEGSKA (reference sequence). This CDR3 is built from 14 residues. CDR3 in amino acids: CSARDQGGPYGYTF. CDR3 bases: TGCAGTGCTAGAGATCAGGGAGGTCCATATGGCTACACCTTC.

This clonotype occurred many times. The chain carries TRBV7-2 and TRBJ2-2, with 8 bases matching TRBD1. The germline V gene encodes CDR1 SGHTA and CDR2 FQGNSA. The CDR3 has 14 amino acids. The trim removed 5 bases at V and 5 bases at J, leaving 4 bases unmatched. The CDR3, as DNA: TGTGCCAGCAGCCAGGGGGCAGGGACCGGGGAGCTGTTTTTT. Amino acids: CASSQGAGTGELFF.

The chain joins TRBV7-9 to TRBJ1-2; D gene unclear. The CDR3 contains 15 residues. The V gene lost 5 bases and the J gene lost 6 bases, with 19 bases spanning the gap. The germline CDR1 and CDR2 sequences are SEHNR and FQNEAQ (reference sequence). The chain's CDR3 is CASSPRVGFLNGYTF. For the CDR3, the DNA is TGTGCCAGCAGCCCCCGGGTAGGCTTTTTGAATGGCTACACCTTC.

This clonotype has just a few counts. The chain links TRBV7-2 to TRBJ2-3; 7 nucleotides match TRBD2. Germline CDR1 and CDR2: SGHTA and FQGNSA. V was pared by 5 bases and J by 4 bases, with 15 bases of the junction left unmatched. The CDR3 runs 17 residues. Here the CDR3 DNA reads TGTGCCAGCAGCCCCCCAGGTCGGGCGGGGAGGGCAGATACGCAGTATTTT. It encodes CASSPPGRAGRADTQYF.

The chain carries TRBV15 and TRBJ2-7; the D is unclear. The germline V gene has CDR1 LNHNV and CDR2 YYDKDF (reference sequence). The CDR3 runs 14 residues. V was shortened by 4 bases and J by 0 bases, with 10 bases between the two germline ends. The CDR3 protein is CATSIGRFSYEQYF. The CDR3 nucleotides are TGTGCCACCAGCATCGGCAGGTTCTCCTACGAGCAGTACTTC.

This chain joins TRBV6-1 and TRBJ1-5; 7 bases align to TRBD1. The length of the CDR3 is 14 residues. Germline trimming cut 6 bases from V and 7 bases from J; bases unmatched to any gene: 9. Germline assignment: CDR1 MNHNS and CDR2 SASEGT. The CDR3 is CASSGDRRGQPQHF. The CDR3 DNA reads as TGTGCCAGCAGCGGGGACAGAAGGGGACAGCCCCAGCATTTT.

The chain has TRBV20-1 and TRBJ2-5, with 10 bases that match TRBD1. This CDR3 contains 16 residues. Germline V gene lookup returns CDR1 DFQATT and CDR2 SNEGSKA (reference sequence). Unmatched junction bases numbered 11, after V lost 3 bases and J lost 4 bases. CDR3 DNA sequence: TGCAGTGCTAGCCTATTCGGGACAGGGGAGGGAGAGACCCAGTACTTC. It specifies CSASLFGTGEGETQYF.

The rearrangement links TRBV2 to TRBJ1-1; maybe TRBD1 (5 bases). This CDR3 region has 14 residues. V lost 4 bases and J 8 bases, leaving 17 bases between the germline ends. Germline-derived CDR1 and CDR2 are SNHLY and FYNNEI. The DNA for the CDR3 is TGTGCCAGCAGTGTTAGGGGCGTTTATTACGAAGCTTTCTTT. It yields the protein CASSVRGVYYEAFF. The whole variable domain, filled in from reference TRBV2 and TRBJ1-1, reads EPEVTQTPSHQVTQMGQEVILRCVPISNHLYFYWYRQILGQKVEFLVSFYNNEISEKSEIFDDQFSVERPDGSNFTLKIRSTKLEDSAMYFCASSVRGVYYEAFFGQGTRLTVV.

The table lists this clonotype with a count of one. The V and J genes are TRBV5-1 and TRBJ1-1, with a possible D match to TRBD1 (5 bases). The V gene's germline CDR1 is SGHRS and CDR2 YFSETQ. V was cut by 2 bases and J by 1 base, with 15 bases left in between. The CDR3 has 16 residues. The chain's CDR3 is CASSFVPAGENTEAFF. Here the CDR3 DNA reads TGCGCCAGCAGCTTCGTTCCGGCGGGGGAGAACACTGAAGCTTTCTTT.